The clone carrying this TCR beta chain was counted between two and nine times. Its specificity is not known. Germline-derived CDR1 and CDR2 are ENHRY and SYGVKD. V was pared by 6 bases and J by 1 base, with 4 bases of the junction left unmatched. The CDR3 runs to 14 residues. The investigators reverse transcribed all of the isolated RNA, so they sequenced expressed TCRB transcripts. The data were produced by immunoSEQ multiplex PCR, yet TCRdb's version contains in-frame clones alone and is incomplete. The table includes 550,000 to 850,000 clones, 10% to 15% detected once. This specimen comes from a study of beta chain features in type 1 diabetes. Study results and caveats: Researchers report that Type 1 diabetes patients had moderately but significantly shorter TCRB CDR3s across all four CD4+ subsets.

This TCR was recovered from a young man with type 1 diabetes. The source material was naive CD4+ T cells from blood. J is TRBJ1-1 and V is TRBV10-3; 8 positions match TRBD1. Here the CDR3 reads CAISPQGENTEAFF. As DNA, the CDR3 is TGTGCCATCAGCCCACAGGGGGAGAACACTGAAGCTTTCTTT.